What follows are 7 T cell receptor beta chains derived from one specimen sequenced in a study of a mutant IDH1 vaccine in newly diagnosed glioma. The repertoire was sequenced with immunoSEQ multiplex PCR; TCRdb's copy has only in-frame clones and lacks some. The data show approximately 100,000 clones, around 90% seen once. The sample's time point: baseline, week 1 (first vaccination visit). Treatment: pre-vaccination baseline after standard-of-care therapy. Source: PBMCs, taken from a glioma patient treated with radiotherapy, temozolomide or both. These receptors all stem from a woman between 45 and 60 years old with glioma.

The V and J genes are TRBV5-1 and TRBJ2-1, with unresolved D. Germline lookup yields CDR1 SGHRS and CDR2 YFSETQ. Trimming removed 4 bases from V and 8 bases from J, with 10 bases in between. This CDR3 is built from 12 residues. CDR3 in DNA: TGCGCCAGCAGCCTAGGGTGGGATGAGCAGTTCTTC. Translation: CASSLGWDEQFF. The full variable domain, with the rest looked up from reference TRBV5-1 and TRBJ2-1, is KAGVTQTPRYLIKTRGQQVTLSCSPISGHRSVSWYQQTPGQGLQFLFEYFSETQRNKGNFPGRFSGRQFSNSRSEMNVSTLELGDSALYLCASSLGWDEQFFGPGTRLTVL.

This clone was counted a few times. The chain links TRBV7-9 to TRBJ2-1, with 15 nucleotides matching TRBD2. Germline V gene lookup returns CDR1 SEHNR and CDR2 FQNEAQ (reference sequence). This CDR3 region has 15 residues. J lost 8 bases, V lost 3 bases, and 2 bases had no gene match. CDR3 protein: CASSLGLAGGHEQFF. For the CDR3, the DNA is TGTGCCAGCAGCTTGGGACTAGCGGGAGGTCATGAGCAGTTCTTC.

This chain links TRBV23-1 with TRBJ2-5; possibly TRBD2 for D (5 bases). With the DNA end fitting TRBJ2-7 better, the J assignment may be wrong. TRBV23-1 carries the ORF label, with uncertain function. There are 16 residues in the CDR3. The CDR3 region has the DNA TGCGCCAGCAGTCAATCAGGTAACCGGGAACCCTACGAGCAGTACTTC. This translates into CASSQSGNREPYEQYF.

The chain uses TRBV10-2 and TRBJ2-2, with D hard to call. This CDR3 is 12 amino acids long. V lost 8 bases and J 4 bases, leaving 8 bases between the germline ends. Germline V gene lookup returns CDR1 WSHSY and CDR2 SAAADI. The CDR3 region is CASAGSTGELFF. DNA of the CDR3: TGCGCCAGCGCCGGGTCCACCGGGGAGCTGTTTTTT.

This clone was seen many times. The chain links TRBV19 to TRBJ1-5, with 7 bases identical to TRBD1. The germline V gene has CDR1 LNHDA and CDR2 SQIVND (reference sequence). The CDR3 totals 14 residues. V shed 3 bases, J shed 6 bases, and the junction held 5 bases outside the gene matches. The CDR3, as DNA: TGTGCCAGTAGTATCGCCCGGGACAGTCAGCCCCAGCATTTT. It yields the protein CASSIARDSQPQHF.

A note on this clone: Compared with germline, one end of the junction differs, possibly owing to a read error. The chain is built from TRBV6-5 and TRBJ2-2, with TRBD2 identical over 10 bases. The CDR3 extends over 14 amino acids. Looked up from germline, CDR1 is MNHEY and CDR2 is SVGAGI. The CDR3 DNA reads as TGTGCCAGCAGGGGACTAGCGAAGACCGGGGAGCTGTTTTTT. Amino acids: CASRGLAKTGELFF.

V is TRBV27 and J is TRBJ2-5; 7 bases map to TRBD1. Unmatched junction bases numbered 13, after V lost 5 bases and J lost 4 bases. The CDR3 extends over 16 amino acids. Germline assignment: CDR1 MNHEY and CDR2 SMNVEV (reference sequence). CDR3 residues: CASSLQNRGRAETQYF. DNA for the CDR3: TGTGCCAGCAGTCTCCAAAACAGGGGTCGGGCAGAGACCCAGTACTTC.